Sequencing of this T cell receptor beta chain was carried out in a study of response to subunit inactivated influenza vaccine. Worth noting for this clonotype: The target antigen is unknown.

Each CDR3 protein gets one entry after TCRdb re-called the RT-PCR reads with MiXCR. Among around 790,000 distinct CDR3 sequences listed, around 20% were seen once. Trimming took 4 bases from V and 2 from J, leaving 5 bases between them. This CDR3 has 12 residues. The germline V gene has CDR1 SGHRS and CDR2 YFSETQ. Study-wide results and caveats: Authors suggested few new T cells are recruited by each seasonal influenza vaccination.

This chain links TRBV5-1 with TRBJ2-3, with unresolved D. This TCR came from a man between 50 and 59 years old who received an inactivated influenza vaccine. The source was PBMCs from blood, collected roughly 5 days after vaccination. CDR3 residues: CASSINTDTQYF. Here the CDR3 DNA reads TGCGCCAGCAGCATAAACACAGATACGCAGTATTTT.